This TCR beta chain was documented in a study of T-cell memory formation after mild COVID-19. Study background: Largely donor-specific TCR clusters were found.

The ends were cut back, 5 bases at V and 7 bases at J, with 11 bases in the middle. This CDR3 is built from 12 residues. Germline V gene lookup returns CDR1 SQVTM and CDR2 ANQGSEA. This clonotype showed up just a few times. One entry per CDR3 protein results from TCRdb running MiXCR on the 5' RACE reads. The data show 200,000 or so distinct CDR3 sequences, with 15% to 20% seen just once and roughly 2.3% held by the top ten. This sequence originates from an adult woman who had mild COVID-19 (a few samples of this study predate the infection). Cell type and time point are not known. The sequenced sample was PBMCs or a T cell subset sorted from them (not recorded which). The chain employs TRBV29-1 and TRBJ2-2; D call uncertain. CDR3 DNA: TGCAGCGTTTGGGTGTTCGGCGGGGAGCTGTTTTTT. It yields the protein CSVWVFGGELFF.